The rows below give T cell receptor beta chains drawn from one sample of a study of blood T cell repertoires in COVID-19. The method was immunoSEQ multiplex PCR; TCRdb's version includes in-frame clones alone and lacks a portion of them. The data hold fewer than 200,000 clones, with 65% to 80% observed a single time. Sequenced sample: peripheral blood. The receptors originated from a man aged 55 to 69 with acute or convalescent COVID-19. The CDR3 runs from the conserved cysteine through the conserved F or W. The D gene is left open where the match is weak. Where a row states a size, it is once, few, many or the class of an expanded clone; other rows omit it.

J gene: TRBJ2-2; V gene: TRBV5-1; CDR3 length: 15; D gene: TRBD1; clone size: NA; CDR3 protein: CASSEQGSGTGELFF; CDR3 DNA: TGCGCCAGCAGCGAACAGGGGAGTGGGACCGGGGAGCTGTTTTTT
J gene: TRBJ1-6; V gene: TRBV6-1; CDR3 length: 15; D gene: TRBD1; clone size: NA; CDR3 protein: CASSDRQGPNSPLHF; CDR3 DNA: TGTGCCAGCAGTGATCGACAGGGGCCCAATTCACCCCTCCACTTT
J gene: TRBJ1-2; V gene: TRBV3-1/TRBV3-2; CDR3 length: 15; D gene: TRBD1; clone size: NA; CDR3 protein: CASSQSTGGLYGYTF; CDR3 DNA: TGTGCCAGCAGCCAATCGACAGGGGGCCTCTATGGCTACACCTTC
J gene: TRBJ1-1; V gene: TRBV24-1; CDR3 length: 13; D gene: TRBD1; clone size: NA; CDR3 protein: CATSDPLDREAFF; CDR3 DNA: TGTGCCACCAGTGACCCCCTGGACAGGGAAGCTTTCTTT
J gene: TRBJ2-1; V gene: TRBV5-1; CDR3 length: 16; D gene: NA; clone size: once; CDR3 protein: CASSLLAAGSYNEQFF; CDR3 DNA: TGCGCCAGCAGCTTACTAGCAGCCGGCTCCTACAATGAGCAGTTCTTC
J gene: TRBJ2-7; V gene: TRBV9; CDR3 length: 13; D gene: TRBD1; clone size: NA; CDR3 protein: CASSDGQGYEQYF; CDR3 DNA: TGTGCCAGCAGCGACGGACAGGGGTACGAGCAGTACTTC
J gene: TRBJ1-1; V gene: TRBV4-1; CDR3 length: 13; D gene: NA; clone size: NA; CDR3 protein: CASSQGTYTEAFF; CDR3 DNA: TGCGCCAGCAGCCAAGGGACTTATACTGAAGCTTTCTTT
J gene: TRBJ2-7; V gene: TRBV18; CDR3 length: 14; D gene: NA; clone size: NA; CDR3 protein: CASSPPGSTGEQYF; CDR3 DNA: TGTGCCAGCTCACCACCGGGCAGCACAGGCGAGCAGTACTTC
J gene: TRBJ2-2; V gene: TRBV7-3; CDR3 length: 15; D gene: NA; clone size: NA; CDR3 protein: CASSPQGHNTGELFF; CDR3 DNA: TGTGCCAGCAGCCCCCAAGGACATAACACCGGGGAGCTGTTTTTT
J gene: TRBJ1-3; V gene: TRBV10-3; CDR3 length: 12; D gene: NA; clone size: NA; CDR3 protein: CATTSYGNTIYF; CDR3 DNA: TGTGCCACTACGTCTTATGGAAACACCATATATTTT
J gene: TRBJ2-7; V gene: TRBV6-5; CDR3 length: 15; D gene: TRBD1; clone size: NA; CDR3 protein: CASSYRQGVTYEQYF; CDR3 DNA: TGTGCCAGCAGTTACCGACAGGGGGTTACCTACGAGCAGTACTTC
J gene: TRBJ1-2; V gene: TRBV29-1; CDR3 length: 16; D gene: TRBD1; clone size: once; CDR3 protein: CSVDKTEGQGFYGYTF; CDR3 DNA: TGCAGCGTTGATAAAACGGAAGGACAGGGGTTCTATGGCTACACCTTC
J gene: TRBJ2-1; V gene: TRBV6-5; CDR3 length: 14; D gene: TRBD1; clone size: NA; CDR3 protein: CASSYSTGVEGRFF; CDR3 DNA: TGTGCCAGCAGTTATTCGACAGGGGTAGAAGGTCGGTTCTTC
J gene: TRBJ2-3; V gene: TRBV6-5; CDR3 length: 15; D gene: TRBD1; clone size: NA; CDR3 protein: CASSPQGDSTDTQYF; CDR3 DNA: TGTGCCAGCAGTCCCCAGGGGGATAGCACAGATACGCAGTATTTT
J gene: TRBJ1-2; V gene: TRBV29-1; CDR3 length: 12; D gene: NA; clone size: NA; CDR3 protein: CSVESGWDGYTF; CDR3 DNA: TGCAGCGTTGAGTCCGGGTGGGATGGCTACACCTTC
J gene: TRBJ1-3; V gene: TRBV5-4; CDR3 length: 13; D gene: NA; clone size: NA; CDR3 protein: CASSLAGGNTIYF; CDR3 DNA: TGTGCCAGCAGCTTAGCGGGGGGAAACACCATATATTTT
J gene: TRBJ2-3; V gene: TRBV10-1; CDR3 length: 16; D gene: TRBD2; clone size: NA; CDR3 protein: CATSDSGDLRTDTQYF; CDR3 DNA: TGCGCCACCTCAGATAGCGGGGACCTTCGAACAGATACGCAGTATTTT
J gene: TRBJ2-5; V gene: TRBV7-2; CDR3 length: 17; D gene: TRBD2; clone size: NA; CDR3 protein: CASSFRLAGGQGRAQYF; CDR3 DNA: TGTGCCAGCAGCTTCCGTCTAGCGGGGGGTCAAGGAAGGGCCCAGTACTTC
J gene: TRBJ1-6; V gene: TRBV4-1; CDR3 length: 15; D gene: NA; clone size: NA; CDR3 protein: CASSQDARAGSPLHF; CDR3 DNA: TGCGCCAGCAGCCAGGATGCCAGGGCCGGTTCACCCCTCCACTTT
J gene: TRBJ2-7; V gene: TRBV14; CDR3 length: 15; D gene: NA; clone size: NA; CDR3 protein: CASSQGFKGFYEQYF; CDR3 DNA: TGTGCCAGCAGCCAAGGTTTCAAGGGGTTCTACGAGCAGTACTTC
J gene: TRBJ1-1; V gene: TRBV30; CDR3 length: 14; D gene: NA; clone size: NA; CDR3 protein: CAWSVVGDVIEAFF; CDR3 DNA: TGTGCCTGGAGTGTGGTTGGAGACGTAATTGAAGCTTTCTTT
J gene: TRBJ2-5; V gene: TRBV15; CDR3 length: 17; D gene: TRBD2; clone size: once; CDR3 protein: CATSRLGGGGYQETQYF; CDR3 DNA: TGTGCCACCAGCAGGCTGGGGGGGGGTGGGTACCAAGAGACCCAGTACTTC
J gene: TRBJ1-2; V gene: TRBV19; CDR3 length: 14; D gene: TRBD1; clone size: once; CDR3 protein: CASSVWDRVSGYTF; CDR3 DNA: TGTGCCAGTAGTGTCTGGGACAGGGTGAGTGGCTACACCTTC
J gene: TRBJ2-1; V gene: TRBV12-3/TRBV12-4; CDR3 length: 12; D gene: NA; clone size: NA; CDR3 protein: CASSLSSHEQFF; CDR3 DNA: TGTGCCAGCAGTTTGAGTTCCCATGAGCAGTTCTTC
J gene: TRBJ1-3; V gene: TRBV7-6; CDR3 length: 14; D gene: NA; clone size: NA; CDR3 protein: CASSPGYSGNTIYF; CDR3 DNA: TGTGCCAGCAGCCCAGGCTACTCTGGAAACACCATATATTTT
J gene: TRBJ1-6; V gene: TRBV6-1; CDR3 length: 15; D gene: NA; clone size: NA; CDR3 protein: CASSERGSSNSPLHF; CDR3 DNA: TGTGCCAGCAGTGAAAGGGGGTCCTCAAATTCACCCCTCCACTTT
J gene: TRBJ2-1; V gene: TRBV5-1; CDR3 length: 14; D gene: TRBD1; clone size: NA; CDR3 protein: CASSRQQGADEQFF; CDR3 DNA: TGCGCCAGCAGCCGCCAACAGGGGGCCGATGAGCAGTTCTTC
J gene: TRBJ2-7; V gene: TRBV11-2; CDR3 length: 14; D gene: TRBD1; clone size: once; CDR3 protein: CASSWGQGSYEQYF; CDR3 DNA: TGTGCCAGCAGCTGGGGACAGGGGAGCTACGAGCAGTACTTC
J gene: TRBJ2-1; V gene: TRBV7-6; CDR3 length: 17; D gene: TRBD1; clone size: NA; CDR3 protein: CASSSPRQGQAYNEQFF; CDR3 DNA: TGTGCCAGCAGCTCGCCTCGACAGGGGCAAGCCTACAATGAGCAGTTCTTC
J gene: TRBJ2-1; V gene: TRBV7-2; CDR3 length: 12; D gene: NA; clone size: NA; CDR3 protein: CASSRYQGSQFF; CDR3 DNA: TGTGCCAGCAGCCGATATCAGGGTTCACAGTTCTTC
J gene: TRBJ1-1; V gene: TRBV19; CDR3 length: 14; D gene: TRBD1; clone size: once; CDR3 protein: CASQQGWVNTEAFF; CDR3 DNA: TGTGCCAGTCAACAGGGGTGGGTGAACACTGAAGCTTTCTTT
J gene: TRBJ2-7; V gene: TRBV21-1; CDR3 length: 17; D gene: NA; clone size: NA; CDR3 protein: CASSKVVGGQSGDEQYF; CDR3 DNA: TGTGCCAGCAGCAAAGTAGTAGGGGGACAGTCGGGCGACGAGCAGTACTTC
J gene: TRBJ2-2; V gene: TRBV24-1; CDR3 length: 18; D gene: NA; clone size: NA; CDR3 protein: CATSDLDPGHPLTGELFF; CDR3 DNA: TGTGCCACCAGTGATTTAGACCCGGGACATCCTTTAACCGGGGAGCTGTTTTTT
J gene: TRBJ2-1; V gene: TRBV9; CDR3 length: 17; D gene: TRBD2; clone size: NA; CDR3 protein: CASSPPGGGGTSNEQFF; CDR3 DNA: TGTGCCAGCAGCCCTCCGGGGGGCGGGGGGACTTCCAATGAGCAGTTCTTC
J gene: TRBJ2-2; V gene: TRBV6-5; CDR3 length: 15; D gene: TRBD1; clone size: NA; CDR3 protein: CASSIQGANTGELFF; CDR3 DNA: TGTGCCAGCAGCATACAGGGGGCGAACACCGGGGAGCTGTTTTTT
J gene: TRBJ1-1; V gene: TRBV7-9; CDR3 length: 13; D gene: NA; clone size: NA; CDR3 protein: CASSTGMNTEAFF; CDR3 DNA: TGTGCCAGCAGCACAGGGATGAACACTGAAGCTTTCTTT
J gene: TRBJ2-4; V gene: TRBV18; CDR3 length: 19; D gene: NA; clone size: few; CDR3 protein: CASSPRDTGETLAKNIQYF; CDR3 DNA: TGTGCCAGCTCACCGAGGGACACCGGCGAAACGCTAGCCAAAAACATTCAGTACTTC
J gene: TRBJ2-7; V gene: TRBV4-1; CDR3 length: 14; D gene: NA; clone size: NA; CDR3 protein: CASSQGTVRSEQYF; CDR3 DNA: TGCGCCAGCAGCCAAGGGACAGTCCGGAGCGAGCAGTACTTC
J gene: TRBJ1-1; V gene: TRBV5-1; CDR3 length: 17; D gene: TRBD1; clone size: few; CDR3 protein: CASSSNPGQGLDTEAFF; CDR3 DNA: TGCGCCAGCAGCTCAAATCCGGGACAGGGGTTGGACACTGAAGCTTTCTTT
J gene: TRBJ2-1; V gene: TRBV30; CDR3 length: 13; D gene: TRBD2; clone size: once; CDR3 protein: CAWSGTSYNEQFF; CDR3 DNA: TGTGCCTGGAGTGGGACTAGCTACAATGAGCAGTTCTTC
J gene: TRBJ1-2; V gene: TRBV7-8; CDR3 length: 15; D gene: NA; clone size: NA; CDR3 protein: CASSLRTDINYGYTF; CDR3 DNA: TGTGCCAGCAGCCTCCGGACAGACATTAACTATGGCTACACCTTC
J gene: TRBJ1-2; V gene: TRBV5-4; CDR3 length: 16; D gene: TRBD1; clone size: NA; CDR3 protein: CASSLIRTGLVYGYTF; CDR3 DNA: TGTGCCAGCAGCTTGATCCGGACAGGCCTGGTCTATGGCTACACCTTC
J gene: TRBJ1-2; V gene: TRBV6-5; CDR3 length: 16; D gene: NA; clone size: NA; CDR3 protein: CASSSLGKGMNYGYTF; CDR3 DNA: TGTGCCAGCAGTTCCCTTGGGAAGGGGATGAACTATGGCTACACCTTC
J gene: TRBJ1-6; V gene: TRBV5-4; CDR3 length: 16; D gene: NA; clone size: few; CDR3 protein: CATRLDLSSYNSPLHF; CDR3 DNA: TGTGCCACCCGGTTAGATCTTAGCTCCTATAATTCACCCCTCCACTTT
J gene: TRBJ1-3; V gene: TRBV19; CDR3 length: 15; D gene: NA; clone size: NA; CDR3 protein: CASSRGQDKGNTIYF; CDR3 DNA: TGTGCCAGTAGTCGGGGACAAGACAAGGGAAACACCATATATTTT
J gene: TRBJ2-5; V gene: TRBV9; CDR3 length: 14; D gene: NA; clone size: once; CDR3 protein: CASSPGDWRETQYF; CDR3 DNA: TGTGCCAGCAGCCCTGGCGATTGGAGGGAGACCCAGTACTTC
J gene: TRBJ2-7; V gene: TRBV30; CDR3 length: 12; D gene: TRBD1; clone size: NA; CDR3 protein: CAWSDQGAKQYF; CDR3 DNA: TGTGCCTGGAGTGACCAGGGGGCCAAGCAGTACTTC
J gene: TRBJ2-6; V gene: TRBV7-8; CDR3 length: 19; D gene: NA; clone size: once; CDR3 protein: CASSLARLMVSSGANVLTF; CDR3 DNA: TGTGCCAGCAGCTTAGCTAGACTGATGGTTTCTTCTGGGGCCAACGTCCTGACTTTC
J gene: TRBJ1-1; V gene: TRBV3-1/TRBV3-2; CDR3 length: 12; D gene: NA; clone size: NA; CDR3 protein: CASSQDAIEAFF; CDR3 DNA: TGTGCCAGCAGCCAAGATGCGATTGAAGCTTTCTTT
J gene: TRBJ2-7; V gene: TRBV9; CDR3 length: 14; D gene: NA; clone size: NA; CDR3 protein: CASSVAVGSYEQYF; CDR3 DNA: TGTGCCAGCAGCGTAGCCGTCGGCTCCTACGAGCAGTACTTC
J gene: TRBJ2-5; V gene: TRBV6-6; CDR3 length: 14; D gene: NA; clone size: NA; CDR3 protein: CASSYSSGQETQYF; CDR3 DNA: TGTGCCAGCAGTTACTCTAGCGGCCAAGAGACCCAGTACTTC
J gene: TRBJ2-1; V gene: TRBV2; CDR3 length: 13; D gene: TRBD2; clone size: NA; CDR3 protein: CASSGGDYNEQFF; CDR3 DNA: TGTGCCAGCAGCGGGGGGGACTACAATGAGCAGTTCTTC
J gene: TRBJ2-1; V gene: TRBV6-5; CDR3 length: 16; D gene: TRBD2; clone size: NA; CDR3 protein: CASSYVGRGSYNEQFF; CDR3 DNA: TGTGCCAGCAGTTACGTTGGGAGGGGTTCCTACAATGAGCAGTTCTTC
J gene: TRBJ2-7; V gene: TRBV10-2; CDR3 length: 14; D gene: TRBD1; clone size: NA; CDR3 protein: CASNDRGDSYEQYF; CDR3 DNA: TGCGCCAGCAATGACAGGGGGGACTCCTACGAGCAGTACTTC
J gene: TRBJ1-1; V gene: TRBV11-2; CDR3 length: 15; D gene: TRBD1; clone size: NA; CDR3 protein: CASRASGTGFSEAFF; CDR3 DNA: TGTGCCAGCAGGGCCTCCGGGACAGGGTTTTCTGAAGCTTTCTTT